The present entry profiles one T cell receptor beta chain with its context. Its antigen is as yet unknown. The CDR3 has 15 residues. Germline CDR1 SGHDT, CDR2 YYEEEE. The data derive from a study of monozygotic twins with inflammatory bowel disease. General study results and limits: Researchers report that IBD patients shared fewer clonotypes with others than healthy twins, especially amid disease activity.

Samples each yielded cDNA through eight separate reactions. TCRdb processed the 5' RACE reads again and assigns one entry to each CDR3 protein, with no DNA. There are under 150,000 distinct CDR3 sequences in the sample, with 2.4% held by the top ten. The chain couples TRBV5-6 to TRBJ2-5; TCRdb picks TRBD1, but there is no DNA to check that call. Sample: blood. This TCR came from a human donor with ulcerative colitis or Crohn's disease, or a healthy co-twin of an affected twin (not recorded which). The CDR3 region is CASSLGQVPQETQYF. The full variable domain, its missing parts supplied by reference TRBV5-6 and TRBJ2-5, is DAGVTQSPTHLIKTRGQQVTLRCSPKSGHDTVSWYQQALGQGPQFIFQYYEEEERQRGNFPDRFSGHQFPNYSSELNVNALLLGDSALYLCASSLGQVPQETQYFGPGTRLLVL.